This T cell receptor (beta chain) was sequenced in a study of control samples from healthy donors and cancer patients. Germline CDR1 reads SGHTA; CDR2 reads FQGTGA. V lost 1 base and J lost 4, with 14 bases in between. The CDR3 totals 16 residues. Clones were sequenced by immunoSEQ multiplex PCR, and TCRdb holds only the in-frame ones, with some missing. Altogether over 120,000 clones are present, 80% to 95% being singletons, with the ten largest covering approximately 3.4%. The clonotype comes from a man aged 30 to 45 in good health. The chain employs TRBV7-3 and TRBJ2-1; the D call may be TRBD1 or TRBD2 (6 bases each). The sequencing sample was made of blood. In DNA, the CDR3 is TGTGCCAGCAGCTTAATTCCGGGGGCCTCATACAATGAGCAGTTCTTC. This codes for CASSLIPGASYNEQFF.